The 4 T cell receptor beta chains below were found in one sample sequenced in a study of cytotoxic CD8 clonotypes in ibrutinib-treated CLL listed by TCRdb under 2021. Libraries were prepared through the immunoSEQ multiplex PCR assay. TCRdb mirrors the immuneACCESS table, restricted to in-frame sequences. Some clones are absent from its copies; in checked studies, under half trace to an unresolved V gene, and the reason for the others is unknown. The sample profile shows more than 75,000 clones; roughly three quarters of them were found once. The ten most abundant clones make up roughly 24% of the sample. Per the publication, the time point label means: approximately 25 months on ibrutinib. The input for sequencing was PBMCs, taken after 24 months of ibrutinib treatment. The receptors were sampled from a human donor with chronic lymphocytic leukemia.

The chain is built from TRBV2 and TRBJ1-2; 10 nucleotides agree with TRBD1. The CDR3 consists of 17 residues. Germline V CDR1 and CDR2: SNHLY, FYNNEI. V was pared by 4 bases and J by 3 bases, with 11 bases of the junction left unmatched. The CDR3 reads CASSGGTGDTLYYGYTF. CDR3 coding DNA: TGTGCCAGCAGTGGCGGGACAGGGGACACACTTTACTATGGCTACACCTTC.

The J gene is TRBJ2-5, the V gene TRBV7-9, with 7 positions matching TRBD2. Germline CDR1 and CDR2: SEHNR and FQNEAQ (reference sequence). Trimming cost V 5 bases and J 2 bases; bases outside gene matches: 8. The CDR3 runs to 15 residues. CDR3 bases: TGTGCCAGCAGCCCCGGGACGGGACTACAAGAGACCCAGTACTTC. Residues: CASSPGTGLQETQYF.

This chain uses TRBV9 with TRBJ2-7, with 11 bases matching TRBD2. V shed 0 bases and J 7 bases; nucleotides not matched to a gene: 6. Germline assignment: CDR1 SGDLS and CDR2 YYNGEE. The CDR3 covers 15 residues. In nucleotides, the CDR3 is TGTGCCAGCAGCGTAGGTAGCGGGAGGGCGGGAGAGCAGTACTTC. It codes for CASSVGSGRAGEQYF.

The chain is built from TRBV18 and TRBJ2-7, with 10 bases that match TRBD2. The J segment lost 7 bases and the V segment lost 5 bases, leaving 11 bases of the junction unmatched. The germline CDR1 and CDR2 sequences are KGHSH and LQKENI. CDR3 size: 15 residues. CDR3 sequence reads: CASSTVLAGEGEQYF. CDR3 sequence (DNA): TGTGCCAGCTCAACGGTTCTAGCGGGAGAGGGGGAGCAGTACTTC.